The next 27 T cell receptor beta chains were all read from a single sample in a study of cytomegalovirus exposure and HLA in healthy donors. PCR used 60 Vbeta primers and 13 Jbeta primers. This table comes from immunoSEQ multiplex PCR, and its TCRdb copy is limited to in-frame clones, with some not included. The sample holds about 150,000 clones; approximately 79% are singletons and the top ten take 2.5% to 3.5%. The sample consisted of PBMCs. The receptors stem from a woman aged 25 to 39 in good health and CMV-seronegative.

The rearrangement joins TRBV7-2 to TRBJ2-5; D may be TRBD1 (5 bases). In germline, CDR1 is SGHTA, CDR2 FQGNSA. Trimming stripped 3 bases from V and 5 bases from J, with 13 bases between. The CDR3 is made up of 14 amino acids. The CDR3 reads CASSLGRGRETQYF. Written as DNA, the CDR3 is TGTGCCAGCAGCTTGGGTAGGGGCAGGGAGACCCAGTACTTC.

V is TRBV18 and J is TRBJ1-1; D might be TRBD1 (6 bases). Per the germline V gene, CDR1 is KGHSH and CDR2 is LQKENI. The CDR3 sequence is 14 residues long. Trimming took off 5 bases at V and 1 base at J, with 11 bases between the two ends. CDR3 in amino acids: CASSLTTGNTEAFF. CDR3 sequence (DNA): TGTGCCAGCTCATTAACGACAGGGAACACTGAAGCTTTCTTT.

This clone was seen only a few times. This chain uses TRBV7-2 with TRBJ2-7; D might be TRBD1 (6 bases). Per germline, CDR1 SGHTA and CDR2 FQGNSA. Trimming removed 5 bases from V and 2 bases from J, with 16 bases in between. The CDR3 runs to 15 residues. The CDR3 DNA follows: TGTGCCAGCAGCCCACTCAACAGGGACGCCTACGAGCAGTACTTC. Its translation is CASSPLNRDAYEQYF.

This chain links TRBV19 with TRBJ2-7, with TRBD1 matching 8 bases. V shed 5 bases, J shed 2 bases, and the junction held 5 bases outside the gene matches. The CDR3 sequence is 14 residues long. Germline V gene data show CDR1 as LNHDA and CDR2 as SQIVND (reference sequence). The CDR3 region has the DNA TGTGCCAGTAGTGGGGCAGGGGGCCCCTACGAGCAGTACTTC. Protein product: CASSGAGGPYEQYF.

This clone was recorded once. The CDR3 reads CASMPPGQDNEQFF. The CDR3, as DNA: TGCGCCAGCATGCCCCCCGGCCAGGACAATGAGCAGTTCTTC. The V gene is TRBV10-2, the J gene TRBJ2-1, with unresolved D. The CDR3 consists of 14 residues. V was pared by 7 bases and J by 5 bases, with 15 bases between. The V gene's germline CDR1 is WSHSY and CDR2 SAAADI.

The V and J genes are TRBV9 and TRBJ2-5, with 7 bases fitting TRBD2. Losses at the gene ends were 4 bases for V and 2 bases for J; bases not matched to a gene: 8. The CDR3 length is 15 residues. From germline, CDR1 is SGDLS and CDR2 YYNGEE. The CDR3 nucleotides are TGTGCCAGCAGCAAGGCAGCGGGGAGTCAAGAGACCCAGTACTTC. This sequence encodes CASSKAAGSQETQYF.

Only a few counts were recorded for this clone. The V gene is TRBV10-3, the J gene TRBJ1-2; the match to TRBD1 covers 7 bases. The CDR3 is 16 amino acids. V trimming: 0 bases; J trimming: 2 bases; junction bases outside the gene matches: 6. Per germline, CDR1 ENHRY and CDR2 SYGVKD. The CDR3 DNA follows: TGTGCCATCAGTGAGTCCATCGGGGACAGCAACTATGGCTACACCTTC. This sequence encodes CAISESIGDSNYGYTF.

This clone was detected only a few times. V gene TRBV9 combines with J gene TRBJ2-2; TRBD2 might be the D (6 bases). The CDR3 extends over 14 amino acids. Germline V gene data show CDR1 as SGDLS and CDR2 as YYNGEE. Trimming removed 5 bases at V and 3 bases at J, with 11 bases between. The CDR3 nucleotides are TGTGCCAGCAGAGGATTAGCGGACACCGGGGAGCTGTTTTTT. It is translated as CASRGLADTGELFF.

DNA for the CDR3: TGTGCCAGCTCACCACCAACTGGGAACACCGGGGAGCTGTTTTTT. This translates into CASSPPTGNTGELFF. J is TRBJ2-2 and V is TRBV18, with D unclear. Trimming left V 0 bases short and J 1 base short, with 6 bases between. Germline V gene data show CDR1 as KGHSH and CDR2 as LQKENI. The CDR3 consists of 15 residues. The complete variable domain, with remaining parts taken from reference TRBV18 and TRBJ2-2, reads NAGVMQNPRHLVRRRGQEARLRCSPMKGHSHVYWYRQLPEEGLKFMVYLQKENIIDESGMPKERFSAEFPKEGPSILRIQQVVRGDSAAYFCASSPPTGNTGELFFGEGSRLTVL.

The gene calls are TRBV30 and TRBJ2-2; 7 bases map to TRBD1. The CDR3 runs 16 residues. Germline lookup yields CDR1 GTSNPN and CDR2 SVGIG (reference sequence). The junction had 8 bases not matched to a gene; V was cut back by 4 bases and J by 0 bases. The chain's CDR3 is CAWTALGQTNTGELFF. CDR3 in DNA: TGTGCCTGGACCGCCTTGGGACAGACGAACACCGGGGAGCTGTTTTTT.

The chain links TRBV5-6 to TRBJ2-3, with D unresolved. This CDR3 contains 15 residues. Germline V gives CDR1 SGHDT, CDR2 YYEEEE. V gave up 0 bases and J gave up 5 bases, with 13 bases separating them. For the CDR3, the DNA is TGTGCCAGCAGCTTGGAAGTGACACCACAAGATACGCAGTATTTT. This sequence encodes CASSLEVTPQDTQYF.

This chain joins TRBV27 and TRBJ2-7; 10 positions match TRBD2. V shed 4 bases, J shed 5 bases, and the junction held 8 bases outside the gene matches. This CDR3 is built from 15 residues. From germline, CDR1 is MNHEY and CDR2 SMNVEV (reference sequence). CDR3 in amino acids: CASSSFTGTSDEQYF. The CDR3 nucleotides are TGTGCCAGCAGTTCCTTCACCGGGACTAGCGACGAGCAGTACTTC.

The table lists this clone with a few counts. This chain links TRBV2 with TRBJ1-1; D not resolved. The CDR3 has 11 residues. Trimming cost V 3 bases and J 5 bases, with 4 bases left between them. Germline V gene data show CDR1 as SNHLY and CDR2 as FYNNEI. The CDR3 region is CASSERTEAFF. The CDR3 region has the DNA TGTGCCAGCAGTGAGAGGACTGAAGCTTTCTTT.

The chain recombines TRBV9 with TRBJ2-1; the D is unclear. Trimming stripped 3 bases from V and 0 bases from J, with 10 bases between. Per the germline V gene, CDR1 is SGDLS and CDR2 is YYNGEE. CDR3 length equals 15 residues. The CDR3 loop is CASSGSRFSYNEQFF. The CDR3 region has the DNA TGTGCCAGCAGCGGATCTAGGTTCTCCTACAATGAGCAGTTCTTC.

V and J are TRBV29-1 and TRBJ2-3; 8 bases fit TRBD2. The trim removed 5 bases at V and 4 bases at J, leaving 8 bases unmatched. The CDR3 length is 14 residues. Germline V gene lookup returns CDR1 SQVTM and CDR2 ANQGSEA. The CDR3 nucleotides read TGCAGCGTTCAGAAGGCGGGAGGTTCAGATACGCAGTATTTT. It specifies CSVQKAGGSDTQYF.

This chain links TRBV28 with TRBJ2-3, with a tentative D call TRBD1 (5 bases). Trimming cost V 4 bases and J 0 bases, with 8 bases left between them. The CDR3 has 14 residues. From germline, CDR1 is MDHEN and CDR2 SYDVKM. The CDR3 region is CASSYDSSTDTQYF. The CDR3 nucleotides are TGTGCCAGCAGTTATGACAGTAGCACAGATACGCAGTATTTT.

This chain joins TRBV7-8 and TRBJ1-1; D might be TRBD1 (5 bases). CDR3 size: 17 residues. Germline V gene sequence: CDR1 SGHVS, CDR2 FQNEAQ. V was trimmed by 5 bases and J by 4 bases, leaving 23 bases between them. DNA for the CDR3: TGTGCCAGCAGCGGCGGGCAGGGCGGGACCCCGGGCACTGAAGCTTTCTTT. It is translated as CASSGGQGGTPGTEAFF.

The V gene is TRBV6-1, the J gene TRBJ1-6; weak D call: TRBD1 (5 bases). Trimming shortened V by 2 bases and J by 9 bases, and 14 bases separated the two germline ends. The CDR3 contains 15 residues. Germline V CDR1 and CDR2: MNHNS, SASEGT. The CDR3 region has the DNA TGTGCCAGCAGTGAAATGGAGGGGCGCACTTCACCCCTCCACTTT. This encodes CASSEMEGRTSPLHF.

V gene TRBV29-1 combines with J gene TRBJ1-1; 8 bases agree with TRBD1. Looked up from germline, CDR1 is SQVTM and CDR2 is ANQGSEA. Losses at the gene ends were 6 bases for V and 1 base for J; bases not matched to a gene: 1. The CDR3 consists of 12 residues. The CDR3 DNA follows: TGCAGCGTGGACAGGGAGAACACTGAAGCTTTCTTT. It specifies CSVDRENTEAFF.

The CDR3 coding sequence is TGCGCCAGCAGCTTTGGTGATCGACCGGGAGCAGATACGCAGTATTTT. It specifies CASSFGDRPGADTQYF. This sequence joins TRBV5-1 and TRBJ2-3; tentatively, D is TRBD2 (6 bases). CDR3 size: 16 residues. Between the trimmed V and J ends, which lost 2 bases and 4 bases, there was a span of 17 bases. Germline V gene data show CDR1 as SGHRS and CDR2 as YFSETQ.

This rearrangement joins TRBV27 to TRBJ1-1, with 8 bases matching TRBD1. CDR1 is MNHEY, CDR2 SMNVEV, per germline (reference sequence). Trimming cost V 2 bases and J 3 bases; bases outside gene matches: 8. The CDR3 is 16 amino acids. Written as DNA, the CDR3 is TGTGCCAGCAGTTTAGCGGCGGGACAGGTCCACACTGAAGCTTTCTTT. Translation: CASSLAAGQVHTEAFF.

J is TRBJ2-7 and V is TRBV4-1; 10 nucleotides align to TRBD1. Germline CDR1 is MGHRA and CDR2 is YSYEKL. After removal of 1 base from V and 1 base from J, the junction contained 7 bases not matched to a gene. This CDR3 has 17 amino acids. This CDR3 reads CASSQGSPGQGSYEQYF. The CDR3 region has the DNA TGCGCCAGCAGCCAAGGCAGTCCGGGACAGGGGTCCTACGAGCAGTACTTC.

This chain connects TRBV4-3 to TRBJ2-7; 12 bases are a match to TRBD1. This CDR3 spans 16 amino acids. Per the germline V gene, CDR1 is LGHNA and CDR2 is YSLEER. J gave up 4 bases and V 1 base, and 5 bases lay outside the gene matches. The CDR3 DNA reads TGCGCCAGCAGCCAAGTGGGGACAGGGGGCGGGTACGAGCAGTACTTC. This translates into CASSQVGTGGGYEQYF.

The rearrangement uses TRBV27 and TRBJ2-7; D is undetermined. This CDR3 is 14 amino acids long. Per the germline V gene, CDR1 is MNHEY and CDR2 is SMNVEV (reference sequence). Trimming took off 2 bases at V and 6 bases at J, with 14 bases between the two ends. The CDR3: CASSLNYPPREQYF. The CDR3 region has the DNA TGTGCCAGCAGTTTAAACTACCCTCCGCGCGAGCAGTACTTC.

The chain recombines TRBV19 with TRBJ2-6; 14 positions match TRBD2. Germline V gene data show CDR1 as LNHDA and CDR2 as SQIVND (reference sequence). CDR3 length: 17 amino acids. J gave up 4 bases and V 5 bases, and 4 bases lay outside the gene matches. The CDR3 coding sequence is TGTGCCAGTAGTGGGACTAGCGGGAGCCCCGGGGCCAACGTCCTGACTTTC. Its protein product is CASSGTSGSPGANVLTF.

A few counts support this clone. The rearrangement links TRBV2 to TRBJ2-7; tentative D call: TRBD1 (6 bases). The V end was cut by 4 bases, the J end by 5 bases, with 12 bases between. Looked up from germline, CDR1 is SNHLY and CDR2 is FYNNEI. This CDR3 is 13 amino acids long. The CDR3 here is CASSGKGDDEQYF. The CDR3 DNA is TGTGCCAGCAGTGGGAAGGGGGACGACGAGCAGTACTTC.

This chain links TRBV18 with TRBJ2-2, with TRBD1 as a possible D gene (5 bases). V lost 2 bases and J 3 bases, leaving 13 bases between the germline ends. This CDR3 is 16 amino acids long. In germline, CDR1 is KGHSH, CDR2 LQKENI. The CDR3 is CASSPSRVEDTGELFF. CDR3 nucleotide sequence: TGTGCCAGCTCACCAAGCAGGGTTGAGGACACCGGGGAGCTGTTTTTT.